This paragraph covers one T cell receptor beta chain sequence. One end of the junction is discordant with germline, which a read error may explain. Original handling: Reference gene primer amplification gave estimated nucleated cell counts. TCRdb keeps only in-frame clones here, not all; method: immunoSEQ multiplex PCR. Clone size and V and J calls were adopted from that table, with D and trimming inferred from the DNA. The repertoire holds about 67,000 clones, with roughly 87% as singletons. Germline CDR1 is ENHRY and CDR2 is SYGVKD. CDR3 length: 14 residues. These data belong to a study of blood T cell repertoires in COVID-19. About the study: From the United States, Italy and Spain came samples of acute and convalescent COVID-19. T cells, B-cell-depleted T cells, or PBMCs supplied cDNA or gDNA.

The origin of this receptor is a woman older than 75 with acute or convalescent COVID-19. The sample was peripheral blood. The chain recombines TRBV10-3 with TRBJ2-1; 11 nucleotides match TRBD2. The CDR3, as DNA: TGTGCCACCAGTCTAGCGGGAGGTGACAATGAGCAGTTCTTC. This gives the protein CATSLAGGDNEQFF.